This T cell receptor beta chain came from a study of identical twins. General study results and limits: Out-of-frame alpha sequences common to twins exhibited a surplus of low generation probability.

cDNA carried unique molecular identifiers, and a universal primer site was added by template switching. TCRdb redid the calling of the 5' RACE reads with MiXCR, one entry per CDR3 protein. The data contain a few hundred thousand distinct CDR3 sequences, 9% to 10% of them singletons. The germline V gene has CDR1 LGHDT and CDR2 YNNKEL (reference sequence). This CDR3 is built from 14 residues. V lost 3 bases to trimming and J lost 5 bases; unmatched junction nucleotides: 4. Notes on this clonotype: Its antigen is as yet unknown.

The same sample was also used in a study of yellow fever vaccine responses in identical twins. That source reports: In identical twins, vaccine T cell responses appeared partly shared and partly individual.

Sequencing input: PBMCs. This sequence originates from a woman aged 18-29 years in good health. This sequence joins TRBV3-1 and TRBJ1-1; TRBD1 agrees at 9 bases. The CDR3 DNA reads TGTGCCAGCAGCCAGACGGACAGGGGTACTGAAGCTTTCTTT. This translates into CASSQTDRGTEAFF.